This entry lists 4 T cell receptor beta chains sequenced from one sample in a study of tumor and adjacent non-tumor tissue in lung cancer. A modified ARM-PCR protocol with three rounds of nested PCR amplified TCRbeta. MiXCR, applied by TCRdb to the multiplex PCR reads, yields one record per CDR3 protein. The sample gives roughly 220,000 distinct CDR3 sequences, roughly 70% of which show up once; almost 25% is in the top ten. This sample's RNA came from whole unsorted tissue. The sequenced sample was lung tumor tissue. Source of these receptors: a man in his sixties with non-small cell lung cancer.

Points on this clonotype: A read error may be the cause here, since a much bigger clone is one base away. The rearrangement links TRBV6-1 to TRBJ1-3, with D perhaps TRBD1 (6 bases). Trimming left V 3 bases short and J 3 bases short, with 9 bases between. The CDR3 sequence is 14 residues long. Germline CDR1 and CDR2: MNHNS and SASEGT. The CDR3 is CASSDGGYGNTIYF. DNA for the CDR3: TGTGCCAGCAGTGACGGGGGCTATGGAAACACCATATATTTT.

Concerning this clonotype itself: A much larger clone differs by one base, so this may be a read error. This CDR3 reads CASSRSMNTEALF. The CDR3 DNA reads TGTGCCAGCAGCCGTTCTATGAACACTGAAGCTCTCTTT. This rearrangement joins TRBV28 to TRBJ1-1, with D uncertain. CDR1 is MDHEN, CDR2 SYDVKM, per germline. This CDR3 region has 13 residues.

This clonotype came up a few times. This may arise from a read error, as a much more abundant clone is one base away. The CDR3 carries no conserved terminal phenylalanine or tryptophan, so it likely arises from a read error. V is TRBV6-6 and J is TRBJ2-7, with 9 bases that match TRBD1. The CDR3 is made up of 12 amino acids. The J segment lost 8 bases and the V segment lost 2 bases, leaving 1 base of the junction unmatched. Germline CDR1 MNHNY, CDR2 SVGAGI (reference sequence). CDR3 in amino acids: CASSYDRGKQYL. The CDR3 DNA sequence: TGTGCCAGCAGTTACGACAGGGGGAAGCAGTACTTG.

The rearrangement uses TRBV11-3 and TRBJ2-5; possible D gene TRBD1, 5 bases. The V and J ends lost 5 bases and 5 bases respectively, with 15 bases between them. The CDR3 is 14 amino acids. CDR1 and CDR2 from the germline V gene are SGHNT and YENEEA. CDR3 sequence (DNA): TGTGCCAGCAGCCTGACAGTGGGCTGGGAGACCCAGTACTTC. This gives the protein CASSLTVGWETQYF.